A single sample gave rise to the 28 T cell receptor beta chains below, sequenced in a study of T cell responses to AZD1222 COVID-19 vaccine. TCRdb's table, derived via immunoSEQ multiplex PCR, lists solely in-frame clones and lacks some. The repertoire holds around 100,000 clones, with around nine tenths as singletons. The sequencing used peripheral blood, collected on day 0 of AZD1222 vaccination. These receptors originate from an adult in good health.

V gene TRBV6-2 or TRBV6-3 combines with J gene TRBJ1-5; possibly TRBD1 for D (5 bases). V was shortened by 5 bases and J by 7 bases, with 18 bases between the two germline ends. CDR3 length: 15 residues. Germline CDR1 MNHEY, CDR2 SVGEGT. CDR3 loop: CASSARVRGDQPQHF. CDR3 DNA sequence: TGTGCCAGCAGTGCCCGGGTCCGGGGGGACCAGCCCCAGCATTTT.

This chain connects TRBV4-2 to TRBJ1-2; possible D gene TRBD1, 5 bases. Germline assignment: CDR1 LGHNA and CDR2 YNFKEQ. The CDR3 has 14 residues. The ends were cut back, 0 bases at V and 3 bases at J, with 8 bases in the middle. For the CDR3, the DNA is TGTGCCAGCAGCCAAGAGCCAGGGTACTATGGCTACACCTTC. Encoded protein: CASSQEPGYYGYTF.

The rearrangement uses TRBV5-1 and TRBJ1-2, with a possible D match to TRBD1 (5 bases). V shed 0 bases and J shed 0 bases, with 15 bases lying between them. Germline V CDR1 and CDR2: SGHRS, YFSETQ. CDR3 length: 17 residues. The CDR3 nucleotides read TGCGCCAGCAGCTTGGTTTCAGGGAGGGGATCTAACTATGGCTACACCTTC. Translated, it gives CASSLVSGRGSNYGYTF.

V usage is TRBV7-6 and J usage is TRBJ2-3; D is undetermined. Trimming stripped 4 bases from V and 0 bases from J, with 8 bases between. The CDR3 totals 14 residues. The germline V gene has CDR1 SGHVS and CDR2 FNYEAQ. CDR3 loop: CASSSDVSTDTQYF. The CDR3 DNA is TGTGCCAGCAGCTCGGACGTAAGCACAGATACGCAGTATTTT.

The chain couples TRBV7-2 to TRBJ1-6; D remains ambiguous. The CDR3 length is 15 residues. V lost 5 bases and J lost 9, with 17 bases in between. The germline CDR1 and CDR2 sequences are SGHTA and FQGNSA. This CDR3 reads CASSLGSGDISPLHF. CDR3 nucleotide sequence: TGTGCCAGCAGCCTTGGGTCGGGAGACATTTCACCCCTCCACTTT.

The V gene is TRBV5-1, the J gene TRBJ2-3, with TRBD2 matching over 10 bases. Trimming at V came to 7 bases and at J to 0 bases, leaving 11 bases not matched to a gene. The length of the CDR3 is 17 residues. The V gene's germline CDR1 is SGHRS and CDR2 YFSETQ. The CDR3 sequence is CASSRGASGGSTDTQYF. The CDR3 nucleotides are TGCGCCAGCTCCCGCGGGGCTAGCGGGGGTAGCACAGATACGCAGTATTTT.

The sample holds a few counts of this clone. The rearrangement uses TRBV4-2 and TRBJ2-7, with D hard to call. The V end lost 1 base, the J end lost 4 bases, and 14 bases lay between the germline ends. This CDR3 region has 15 residues. CDR1 is LGHNA, CDR2 YNFKEQ, per germline. This chain's CDR3 is CASSQGQLRVYEQYF. CDR3 nucleotide sequence: TGTGCCAGCAGCCAAGGGCAGCTGAGAGTATACGAGCAGTACTTC.

CDR3 DNA sequence: TGTGCCAGCAGCTCCCTAATCGACCTCATGAACACTGAAGCTTTCTTT. This codes for CASSSLIDLMNTEAFF. This chain links TRBV7-2 with TRBJ1-1; D is unresolved. CDR3 length: 16 residues. CDR1 SGHTA and CDR2 FQGNSA come from the germline V gene. The V end lost 4 bases, the J end lost 0 bases, and 15 bases lay between the germline ends.

The rearrangement links TRBV3-1 (or the pseudogene TRBV3-2) to TRBJ2-3, with D uncertain. Trimming removed 0 bases from V and 0 bases from J, with 4 bases in between. Germline V gene lookup returns CDR1 LGHDT and CDR2 YNNKEL (reference sequence). The CDR3 is made up of 14 amino acids. DNA for the CDR3: TGTGCCAGCAGCCAAGATATCAGCACAGATACGCAGTATTTT. Amino acids: CASSQDISTDTQYF.

The V and J genes are TRBV19 and TRBJ1-3, with D hard to call. This CDR3 contains 17 residues. The germline V gene has CDR1 LNHDA and CDR2 SQIVND (reference sequence). V shed 6 bases and J shed 0 bases, with 18 bases lying between them. In DNA form, the CDR3 reads TGTGCCAGTAGCCCACCTCTCACACGAAGCTCTGGAAACACCATATATTTT. Its translation is CASSPPLTRSSGNTIYF. Full variable domain (outside the CDR3, taken from reference TRBV19 and TRBJ1-3): DGGITQSPKYLFRKEGQNVTLSCEQNLNHDAMYWYRQDPGQGLRLIYYSQIVNDFQKGDIAEGYSVSREKKESFPLTVTSAQKNPTAFYLCASSPPLTRSSGNTIYFGEGSWLTVV.

The rearrangement joins TRBV7-9 to TRBJ2-5; D tentatively reads TRBD1 or TRBD2 (6 bases each). Germline CDR1 SEHNR, CDR2 FQNEAQ (reference sequence). The V end was cut by 5 bases, the J end by 4 bases, with 20 bases between. CDR3 length: 16 residues. Here the CDR3 DNA reads TGTGCCAGCAGCCCCGGCCGGGGGCAACTGCTAGAGACCCAGTACTTC. It translates to CASSPGRGQLLETQYF.

The chain recombines TRBV7-6 with TRBJ2-2; 15 bases agree with TRBD2. Trimming took 2 bases from V and 1 from J; bases not matched to a gene: 2. The CDR3 extends over 18 amino acids. Germline V gene lookup returns CDR1 SGHVS and CDR2 FNYEAQ. The chain's CDR3 is CASSLQGLAGGNTGELFF. The DNA for the CDR3 is TGTGCCAGCAGCTTACAGGGACTAGCGGGGGGGAACACCGGGGAGCTGTTTTTT.

In its sample, this clone was seen a few times. The chain is built from TRBV5-1 and TRBJ1-2; no firm D call. V dropped 1 base and J dropped 2 bases, with 6 bases sitting between them. The CDR3 has 13 residues. Germline-derived CDR1 and CDR2 are SGHRS and YFSETQ. This CDR3 is CASSLNGNYGYTF. The CDR3 DNA is TGCGCCAGCAGCTTGAACGGAAACTATGGCTACACCTTC.

The V and J genes are TRBV18 and TRBJ1-1; tentative D call: TRBD1 (6 bases). Germline-derived CDR1 and CDR2 are KGHSH and LQKENI. The V end lost 4 bases, the J end lost 0 bases, and 18 bases lay between the germline ends. The CDR3 covers 17 residues. The CDR3 coding sequence is TGTGCCAGCTCACTCGGAATTCCGGGACAAATGAACACTGAAGCTTTCTTT. Translating it yields CASSLGIPGQMNTEAFF.

This rearrangement joins TRBV27 to TRBJ2-7, with D perhaps matching TRBD1 (5 bases). V was clipped by 3 bases and J by 8 bases, with 11 bases between them. The V gene's germline CDR1 is MNHEY and CDR2 SMNVEV (reference sequence). The CDR3 is 12 amino acids. The CDR3, as DNA: TGTGCCAGCAGTTTTCGGCAGGGAAAGCAGTACTTC. It codes for CASSFRQGKQYF.

The chain links TRBV4-3 to TRBJ2-7; D is unresolved. CDR3 size: 15 residues. Trimming shortened V by 0 bases and J by 9 bases, and 18 bases separated the two germline ends. CDR1 and CDR2 (germline): LGHNA, YSLEER. The CDR3 is CASSQDYLPTSLQYF. Written as DNA, the CDR3 is TGCGCCAGCAGCCAAGATTATCTACCTACGAGCTTGCAGTACTTC.

V gene TRBV19 combines with J gene TRBJ1-4; 7 bases are a match to TRBD1. V gave up 4 bases and J gave up 4 bases; unmatched junction bases: 9. The length of the CDR3 is 16 residues. Germline-derived CDR1 and CDR2 are LNHDA and SQIVND (reference sequence). The CDR3 sequence is CASSRGGQVLNEKLFF. In nucleotides, the CDR3 is TGTGCCAGTAGTAGGGGAGGACAGGTCCTTAATGAAAAACTGTTTTTT.

Only one count was recorded for this clone. The rearrangement uses TRBV9 and TRBJ1-5; D is unclear. This CDR3 has 13 amino acids. The germline gives CDR1 SGDLS, CDR2 YYNGEE. Trimming left V 2 bases short and J 3 bases short, with 6 bases between. CDR3 sequence: CASSVSVNQPQHF. As DNA, the CDR3 is TGTGCCAGCAGCGTCTCCGTCAATCAGCCCCAGCATTTT.

This rearrangement joins TRBV21-1 to TRBJ1-3; TRBD1 reflects the table's D call only, with no check against the DNA. TRBV21-1 is a pseudogene. This CDR3 has 16 residues. CDR3 residues: CASILMTGKLVNTIYF. The CDR3 DNA sequence: TGTGCCAGCATCCTTATGACAGGGAAGTTAGTAAACACCATATATTTT.

This chain uses TRBV19 with TRBJ1-2; D perhaps matches TRBD1 (6 bases). The CDR3 totals 13 residues. V was cut by 3 bases and J by 8 bases, with 13 bases left in between. CDR1 is LNHDA and CDR2 is SQIVND in the germline V gene (reference sequence). CDR3: CASSMSVGGGYTF. CDR3 bases: TGTGCCAGTAGTATGAGTGTAGGGGGAGGCTACACCTTC.

The V and J genes are TRBV11-2 and TRBJ1-5; D call uncertain. V shed 5 bases and J shed 6 bases, with 11 bases lying between them. Germline loops: CDR1 SGHAT, CDR2 FQNNGV. CDR3 length equals 13 residues. The CDR3, as DNA: TGTGCCAGCAGCCGTGACTTTGGTCAGCCCCAGCATTTT. Translation: CASSRDFGQPQHF.

The chain has TRBV5-5 and TRBJ1-5; D unresolved. Per the germline V gene, CDR1 is SGHKS and CDR2 is YYEKEE (reference sequence). This CDR3 spans 17 amino acids. Trimming pared 10 bases from V and 0 bases from J, leaving 23 bases between. The CDR3 bases are TGTGCCTGCACACCTCGGACCGTGAGACATAGCAATCAGCCCCAGCATTTT. Translated, it gives CACTPRTVRHSNQPQHF. Full variable domain (remainder filled in from reference TRBV5-5 and TRBJ1-5): DAGVTQSPTHLIKTRGQQVTLRCSPISGHKSVSWYQQVLGQGPQFIFQYYEKEERGRGNFPDRFSARQFPNYSSELNVNALLLGDSALYLCACTPRTVRHSNQPQHFGDGTRLSIL.

The V call is TRBV18, the J call TRBJ2-1; TRBD1 aligns across 7 bases. This CDR3 comprises 15 residues. The J segment lost 6 bases and the V segment lost 7 bases, leaving 12 bases of the junction unmatched. The germline V gene has CDR1 KGHSH and CDR2 LQKENI. This CDR3 reads CASCADRLASNEQFF. CDR3 bases: TGTGCCAGCTGTGCGGACAGGCTCGCCAGCAATGAGCAGTTCTTC.

This sequence joins TRBV6-5 and TRBJ1-6; 7 nucleotides agree with TRBD1. The J segment lost 7 bases and the V segment lost 0 bases, leaving 6 bases of the junction unmatched. Per germline, CDR1 MNHEY and CDR2 SVGAGI. The CDR3 contains 16 residues. CDR3 amino acids: CASSYSTGQQNSPLHF. CDR3 DNA sequence: TGTGCCAGCAGTTACTCGACGGGACAGCAAAATTCACCCCTCCACTTT.

This clone was picked up one time. J is TRBJ1-4 and V is TRBV7-6; 9 bases map to TRBD1. Looked up from germline, CDR1 is SGHVS and CDR2 is FNYEAQ. Germline trimming cut 1 base from V and 7 bases from J; bases unmatched to any gene: 10. The CDR3 has 17 amino acids. CDR3 DNA: TGTGCCAGCAGCTTAGGGGGGCCCGGGACAGGGAGTGAAAAACTGTTTTTT. This gives the protein CASSLGGPGTGSEKLFF.

The chain combines TRBV21-1 with TRBJ1-2; the table's D call TRBD1 went unverified against the DNA. TRBV21-1 is labeled a pseudogene. The CDR3 covers 17 residues. The CDR3 sequence is CASSKRRTGEVFGGYTF. DNA for the CDR3: TGTGCCAGCAGCAAAAGGCGGACAGGGGAGGTCTTCGGTGGCTACACCTTC.

This clone came up a few times. The chain links TRBV15 to TRBJ1-2; TRBD1 is a possible D gene (5 bases). V dropped 0 bases and J dropped 6 bases, with 14 bases sitting between them. The germline CDR1 and CDR2 sequences are LNHNV and YYDKDF (reference sequence). CDR3 size: 15 residues. The CDR3 DNA follows: TGTGCCACCAGCAGAGATCTGTGGGGCGCGGATGGCTACACCTTC. Protein: CATSRDLWGADGYTF.

This rearrangement joins TRBV28 to TRBJ2-7, with D unclear. Deletions cut 4 bases from V and 0 bases from J, with 16 bases between. The CDR3 is 16 amino acids. From germline, CDR1 is MDHEN and CDR2 SYDVKM. The CDR3 reads CASSSPRRDASYEQYF. The CDR3 bases are TGTGCCAGCAGTTCTCCGCGGAGAGACGCCTCCTACGAGCAGTACTTC. Looking up the rest from reference TRBV28 and TRBJ2-7 gives the full variable domain: DVKVTQSSRYLVKRTGEKVFLECVQDMDHENMFWYRQDPGLGLRLIYFSYDVKMKEKGDIPEGYSVSREKKERFSLILESASTNQTSMYLCASSSPRRDASYEQYFGPGTRLTVT.